This TCR beta chain was obtained from a study of CD8+ T cells in alopecia areata (dated by TCRdb to 2016 to 2019). Regarding the complete study: Treated patients were enrolled in an open-label pilot trial of oral tofacitinib, 5 to 10 mg twice daily, for moderate-to-severe alopecia areata. Tofacitinib was administered for 6 to 18 months, and 6 months of follow-up off drug were then conducted to assess delayed response and recurrence. To study T cell clonal expansion in alopecia areata, the researchers applied high-throughput TCRbeta sequencing to both the C3H/HeJ mouse model and human patients. Scalp tissue and sorted CD4+ and CD8+ peripheral blood T cells from patchy and totalis/universalis alopecia areata patients and from healthy controls were covered by human TCRbeta sequencing. Biopsies were taken from tofacitinib-treated patients at baseline and at 4 and 24 weeks of treatment, and a later scalp biopsy was taken in several of the tofacitinib-treated patients. Clonality in the scalp was compared among normal scalp (n=4), patchy alopecia areata scalp (n=8), and alopecia totalis/universalis scalp (n=8). The RNA source kit depended on sample type: the PAXgene miRNA kit for fixed scalp, the miRNeasy kit for PBMCs, and the RNeasy kit for mouse skin. TCRbeta CDR3 regions were amplified by immunoSEQ multiplex PCR using 35 Vbeta forward and 13 Jbeta reverse primers. Study-wide conclusions, independent of this receptor: Compared with normal scalp, lesional scalp had higher clonality and more expanded CD8+ clones, particularly in alopecia totalis/universalis, a pattern that suggests antigenic drive. TCR sequences shared between patients were less clear than in mice, possibly partly because of HLA diversity in the patient population. Resident alphabeta T cells in normal human skin are also sequenced, complicating scalp TCR repertoire analysis, unlike mouse skin dominated by gammadelta T cells.

To prepare the library, the immunoSEQ multiplex PCR assay was applied. RNA was extracted from all samples and reverse transcribed into cDNA, which served as template for TCR sequencing. First-strand cDNA was synthesized using SuperScript III with a 2:1 mix of oligo-dT and random hexamers. A synthetic immune receptor repertoire was used to gauge amplification bias, and whatever bias remained was removed computationally. As for the authors' bioinformatics: Raw reads were preprocessed to remove errors, and CDR3 was defined by IMGT conventions from the conserved cysteine to phenylalanine. Clonality was computed by normalizing Shannon entropy by log2 of the number of productive unique TCRs and subtracting the result from 1. Scalp TCRbeta sequences were cross-referenced with sorted blood CD4 and CD8 repertoires so that the CD4 or CD8 identity of scalp clones could be inferred. TCRdb limited this immuneACCESS table to in-frame rearrangements with V and J called. A share of clones is missing; checked studies link under half to unresolved V genes, and the rest is unexplained. V and J calls and clone size are copied from that table; D and trimming were computed from the DNA. In this sample the table shows 100,000 to 150,000 clones, around three fifths of which occur a single time. The ten most abundant clones make up 4.5% to 5.5% of the sample.

Concerning this clone itself: What this receptor recognizes is not known. No much larger clone is present one base from it, and per-base qualities are unavailable.

In light of the paper, this sample's time point label describes: baseline before oral tofacitinib. Lesional scalp punch biopsies and peripheral blood were obtained from alopecia areata patients. PBMCs were separated by density centrifugation and stained for CD3, CD4 and CD8, after which CD4+ and CD8+ T cells were sorted on a FACSAria. The CDR3 sequence holds 12 residues, the cysteine and phenylalanine included. Only CDR3 DNA is held: 36 bases, read in frame from base 1. Deletion took 6 bases off V and 6 bases off J, with a span of 11 bases between the germline ends. The sequence joins TRBV23-1 to TRBJ1-2; the D region possibly corresponds to TRBD1 (5 bases align). TRBV23-1 is classed as an ORF, of uncertain function. This sample comprised CD4+ T cells sorted from blood, obtained at week 0. This receptor was obtained from a human donor with alopecia areata. The DNA is as follows: TGCGCCAGCAGGGGGGTACCCCATGGCTACACCTTC. This gives the protein CASRGVPHGYTF.